This T cell receptor (beta chain) was recorded in a study of cytomegalovirus exposure and HLA in healthy donors. Findings of the study overall: There were about 160 TCR beta chains listed as cytomegalovirus-associated. Sequencing artifact likely explains a cluster of highly shared sequence variants. Earlier analysis found most TCR beta V segments productive about 90% or about 30% of the time.

Remarks on this clone: Its target is unknown.

PCR employed 60 Vbeta and 13 Jbeta primers. TCRdb's copy holds only in-frame clones and misses some; the assay was immunoSEQ multiplex PCR. The sample records around 130,000 clones, roughly 87% being singletons. V was pared by 8 bases and J by 0 bases, with 11 bases between. This CDR3 region has 15 residues. Per the germline V gene, CDR1 is LNHDA and CDR2 is SQIVND (reference sequence). Sequencing was performed on PBMCs. The TCR was taken from a woman under 30 in good health and CMV-seronegative. This chain uses TRBV19 with TRBJ1-6, with D possibly TRBD1 on 5 matching bases. This CDR3 reads CASGEGSSYNSPLHF. The CDR3 DNA sequence: TGTGCCAGTGGGGAGGGGAGCTCCTATAATTCACCCCTCCACTTT.